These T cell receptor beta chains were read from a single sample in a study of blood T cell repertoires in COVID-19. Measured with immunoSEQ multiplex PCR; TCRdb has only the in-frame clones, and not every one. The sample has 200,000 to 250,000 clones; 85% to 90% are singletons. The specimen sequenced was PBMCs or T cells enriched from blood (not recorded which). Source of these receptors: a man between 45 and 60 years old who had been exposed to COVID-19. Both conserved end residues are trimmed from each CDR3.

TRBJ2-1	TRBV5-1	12	ASRGQGPHNEQF
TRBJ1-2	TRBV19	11	ASSPAWSYGYT
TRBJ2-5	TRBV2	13	ASRSSGRATETQY
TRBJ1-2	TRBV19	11	ASQQTFGYGYT
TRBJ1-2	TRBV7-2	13	ASSLDSRPNYGYT
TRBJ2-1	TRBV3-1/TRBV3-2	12	ASSQIGSYNEQF
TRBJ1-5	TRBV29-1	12	SVADGLVNQPQH
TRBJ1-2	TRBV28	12	ASSHGTGPGGYT
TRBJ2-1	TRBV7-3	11	ASSQARDNEQF
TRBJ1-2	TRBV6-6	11	ASRMGQGYGYT
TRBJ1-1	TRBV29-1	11	SVEGQLNTEAF
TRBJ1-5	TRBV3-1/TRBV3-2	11	ASSQDVSQPQH
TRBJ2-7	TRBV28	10	ASSSITDLYH
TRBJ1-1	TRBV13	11	ASSLRDSGEAF
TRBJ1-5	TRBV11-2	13	ASSLDPSGNQPQH
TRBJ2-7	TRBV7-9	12	ASSRDIAGYGQY
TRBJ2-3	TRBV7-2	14	ASSFRGGLVTDTQY
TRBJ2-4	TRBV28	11	ASSFVGGVIQY
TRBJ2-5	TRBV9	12	ASSGPRGRETQY
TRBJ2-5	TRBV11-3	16	ASSLSKWGLAGVETQY
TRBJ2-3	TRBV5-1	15	ASSPRGSGTSTDTQY
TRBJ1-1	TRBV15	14	ATSRDLSGVRLVAF
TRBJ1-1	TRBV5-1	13	ASSLGGGAHTEAF
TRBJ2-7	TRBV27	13	ATLEVGGGTYEQY
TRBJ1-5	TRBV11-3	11	ASSLERNQPQH
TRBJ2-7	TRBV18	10	ASSPLAGEQY
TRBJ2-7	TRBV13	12	ASSPRQGVREQY
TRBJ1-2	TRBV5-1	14	ASSLGVDRVNYGYT
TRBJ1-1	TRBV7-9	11	ASRPTGYTEAF
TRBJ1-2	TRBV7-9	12	ASSRQGRYYGYT
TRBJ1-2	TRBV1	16	TSSHPDCKNRGYYGYT